The next 3 T cell receptor beta chains were all read from a single sample in a study of T cell repertoires in cytomegalovirus infection. Their target antigens are unknown. MiXCR, run by TCRdb on the reads, gives a single entry per CDR3 protein. The data contain about 130,000 distinct CDR3 sequences, approximately 24% of them singletons. What was sequenced was PBMCs, sequenced either directly or after in vitro stimulation (not recorded which). The receptors originated from a human donor in good health (CMV status not recorded). Some clones in this sample may be carry-over from other donors' samples.

The chain uses TRBV5-1 and TRBJ1-2; no reliable D call. Germline V gives CDR1 SGHRS, CDR2 YFSETQ. V lost 0 bases, J lost 0 bases, and 6 bases lay in between. The CDR3 spans 14 residues. The CDR3 DNA reads TGCGCCAGCAGCTTGGCTTCAGCTAACTATGGCTACACCTTC. Amino acids: CASSLASANYGYTF.

This chain connects TRBV11-3 to TRBJ1-6; the match to TRBD1 covers 12 bases. The CDR3 has 15 residues. The trim removed 9 bases at V and 5 bases at J, leaving 5 bases unmatched. The germline V gene has CDR1 SGHNT and CDR2 YENEEA. CDR3 nucleotides: TGTGCCAGTCGGGACAGGGGGCACAATAATTCACCCCTCCACTTT. This encodes CASRDRGHNNSPLHF.

J is TRBJ2-7 and V is TRBV6-6; a weak D match, TRBD1 (5 bases). The germline gives CDR1 MNHNY, CDR2 SVGAGI (reference sequence). This CDR3 contains 13 residues. Trimming removed 6 bases from V and 1 base from J, with 10 bases in between. DNA of the CDR3: TGTGCCAGCAGCCCGCCAGGGTCCTACGAGCAGTACTTC. It is translated as CASSPPGSYEQYF.